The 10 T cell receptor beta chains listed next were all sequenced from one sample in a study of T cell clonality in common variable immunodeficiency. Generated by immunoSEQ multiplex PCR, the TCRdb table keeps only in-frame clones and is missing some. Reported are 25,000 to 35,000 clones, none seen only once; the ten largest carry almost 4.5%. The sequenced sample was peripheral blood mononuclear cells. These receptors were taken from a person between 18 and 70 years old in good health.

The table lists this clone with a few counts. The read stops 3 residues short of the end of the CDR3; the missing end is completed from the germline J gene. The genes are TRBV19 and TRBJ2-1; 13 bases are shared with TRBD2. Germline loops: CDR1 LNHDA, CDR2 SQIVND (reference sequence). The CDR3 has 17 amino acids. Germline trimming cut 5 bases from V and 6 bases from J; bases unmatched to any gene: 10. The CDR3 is CASSPRRTSGSFNEQFF. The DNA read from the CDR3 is TGTGCCAGTAGTCCCAGGCGGACTAGCGGGAGTTTCAATGAG.

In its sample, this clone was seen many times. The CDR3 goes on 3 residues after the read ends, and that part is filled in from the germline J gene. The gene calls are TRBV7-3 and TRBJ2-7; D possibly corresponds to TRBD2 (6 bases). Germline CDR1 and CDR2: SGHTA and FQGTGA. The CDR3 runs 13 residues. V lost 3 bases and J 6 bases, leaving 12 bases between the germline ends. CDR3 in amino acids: CASSFSGAPEQYF. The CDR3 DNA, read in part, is TGTGCCAGCAGCTTTAGCGGAGCTCCCGAG.

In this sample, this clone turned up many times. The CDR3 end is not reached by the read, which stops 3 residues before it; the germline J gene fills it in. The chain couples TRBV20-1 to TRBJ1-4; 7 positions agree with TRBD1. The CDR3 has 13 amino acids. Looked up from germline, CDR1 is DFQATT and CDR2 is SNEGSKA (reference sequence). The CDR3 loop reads CSAKTTGRTPLFF. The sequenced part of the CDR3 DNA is TGCAGTGCCAAGACGACAGGGCGTACACCA.

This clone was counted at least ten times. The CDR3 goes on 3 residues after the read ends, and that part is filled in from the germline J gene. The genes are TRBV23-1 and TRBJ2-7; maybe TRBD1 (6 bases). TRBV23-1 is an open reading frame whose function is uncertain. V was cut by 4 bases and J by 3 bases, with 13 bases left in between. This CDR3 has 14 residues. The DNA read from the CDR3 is TGCGCCAGCAGTCGAGGACAGAAAAACTACGAG. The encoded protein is CASSRGQKNYE. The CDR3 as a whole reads CASSRGQKNYEQYF.

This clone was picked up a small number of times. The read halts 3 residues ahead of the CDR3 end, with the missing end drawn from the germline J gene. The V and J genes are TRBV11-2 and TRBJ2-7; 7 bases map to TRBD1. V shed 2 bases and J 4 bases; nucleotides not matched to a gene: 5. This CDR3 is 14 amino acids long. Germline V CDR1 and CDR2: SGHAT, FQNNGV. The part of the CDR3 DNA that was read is TGTGCCAGCAGCTTATACAGGGGAACTTACGAG. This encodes CASSLYRGTYE. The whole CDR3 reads CASSLYRGTYEQYF.

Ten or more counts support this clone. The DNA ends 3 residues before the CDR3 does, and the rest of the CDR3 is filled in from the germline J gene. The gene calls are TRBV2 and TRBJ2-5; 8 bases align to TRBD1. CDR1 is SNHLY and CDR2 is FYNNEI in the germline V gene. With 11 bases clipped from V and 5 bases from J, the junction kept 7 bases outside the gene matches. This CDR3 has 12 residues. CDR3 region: CAGQGGLETQYF. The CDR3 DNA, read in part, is TGTGCCGGACAGGGTGGCTTGGAGACC.

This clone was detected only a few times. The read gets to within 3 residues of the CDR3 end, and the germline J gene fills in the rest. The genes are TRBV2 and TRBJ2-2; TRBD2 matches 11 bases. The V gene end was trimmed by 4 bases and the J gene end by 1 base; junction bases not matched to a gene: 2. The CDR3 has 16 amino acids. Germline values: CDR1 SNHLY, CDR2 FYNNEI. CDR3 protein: CASSVGLAGNTGELFF. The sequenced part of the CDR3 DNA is TGTGCCAGCAGTGTTGGACTAGCGGGGAACACCGGGGAG.

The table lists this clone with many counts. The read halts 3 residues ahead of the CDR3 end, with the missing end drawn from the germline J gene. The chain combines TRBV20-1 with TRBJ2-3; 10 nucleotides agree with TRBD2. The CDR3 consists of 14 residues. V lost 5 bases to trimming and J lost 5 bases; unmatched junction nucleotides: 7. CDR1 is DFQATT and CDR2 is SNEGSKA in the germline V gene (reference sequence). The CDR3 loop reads CSAPLAGGIDTQYF. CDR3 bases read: TGCAGTGCTCCTTTAGCGGGAGGTATAGATACG.

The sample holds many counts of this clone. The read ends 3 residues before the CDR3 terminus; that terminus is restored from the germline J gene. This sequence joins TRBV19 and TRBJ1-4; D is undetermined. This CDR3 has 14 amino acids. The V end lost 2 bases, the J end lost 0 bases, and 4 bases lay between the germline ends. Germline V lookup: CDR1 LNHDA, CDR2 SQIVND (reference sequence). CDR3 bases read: TGTGCCAGTAGTATACAGACAACTAATGAAAAA. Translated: CASSIQTTNEK. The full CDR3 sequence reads CASSIQTTNEKLFF. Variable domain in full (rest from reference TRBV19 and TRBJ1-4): DGGITQSPKYLFRKEGQNVTLSCEQNLNHDAMYWYRQDPGQGLRLIYYSQIVNDFQKGDIAEGYSVSREKKESFPLTVTSAQKNPTAFYLCASSIQTTNEKLFFGSGTQLSVL.

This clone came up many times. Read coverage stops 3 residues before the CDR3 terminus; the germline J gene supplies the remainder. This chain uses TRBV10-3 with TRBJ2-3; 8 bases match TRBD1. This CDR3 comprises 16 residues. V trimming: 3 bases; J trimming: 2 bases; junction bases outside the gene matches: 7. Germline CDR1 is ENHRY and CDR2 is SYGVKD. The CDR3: CAISDPDREITDTQYF. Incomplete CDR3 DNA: TGTGCCATCAGTGACCCGGACAGGGAGATCACAGATACG.